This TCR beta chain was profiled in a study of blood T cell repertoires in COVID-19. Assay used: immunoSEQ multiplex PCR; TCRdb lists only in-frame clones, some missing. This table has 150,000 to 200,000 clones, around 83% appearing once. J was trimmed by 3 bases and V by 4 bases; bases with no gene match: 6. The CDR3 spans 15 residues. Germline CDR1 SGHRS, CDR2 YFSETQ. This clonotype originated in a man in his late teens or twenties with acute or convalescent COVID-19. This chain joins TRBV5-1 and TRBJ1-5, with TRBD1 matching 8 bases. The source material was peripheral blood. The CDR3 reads CASSIGTGPNQPQHF. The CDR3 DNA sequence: TGCGCCAGCAGCATCGGGACAGGTCCCAATCAGCCCCAGCATTTT.